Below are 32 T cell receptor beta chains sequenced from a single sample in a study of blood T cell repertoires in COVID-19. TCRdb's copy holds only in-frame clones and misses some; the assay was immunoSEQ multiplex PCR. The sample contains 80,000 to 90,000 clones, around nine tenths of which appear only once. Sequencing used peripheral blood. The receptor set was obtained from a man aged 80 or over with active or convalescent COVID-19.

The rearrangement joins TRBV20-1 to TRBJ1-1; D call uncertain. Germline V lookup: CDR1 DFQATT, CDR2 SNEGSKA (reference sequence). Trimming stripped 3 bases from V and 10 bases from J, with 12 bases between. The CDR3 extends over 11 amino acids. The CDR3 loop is CSASRRVGAFF. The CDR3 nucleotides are TGCAGTGCTAGTCGGCGGGTGGGAGCTTTCTTT.

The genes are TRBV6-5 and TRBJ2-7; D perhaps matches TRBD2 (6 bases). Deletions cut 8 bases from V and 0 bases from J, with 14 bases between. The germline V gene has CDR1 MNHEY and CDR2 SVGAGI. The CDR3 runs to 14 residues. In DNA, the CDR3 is TGTGCCAGCTCGCGGGACTCGAGCTCCTACGAGCAGTACTTC. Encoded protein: CASSRDSSSYEQYF.

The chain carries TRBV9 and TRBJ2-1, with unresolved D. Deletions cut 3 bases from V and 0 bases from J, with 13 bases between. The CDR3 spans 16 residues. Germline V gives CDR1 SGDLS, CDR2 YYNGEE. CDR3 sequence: CASSALMKSSYNEQFF. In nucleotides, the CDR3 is TGTGCCAGCAGCGCCTTAATGAAGAGCTCCTACAATGAGCAGTTCTTC.

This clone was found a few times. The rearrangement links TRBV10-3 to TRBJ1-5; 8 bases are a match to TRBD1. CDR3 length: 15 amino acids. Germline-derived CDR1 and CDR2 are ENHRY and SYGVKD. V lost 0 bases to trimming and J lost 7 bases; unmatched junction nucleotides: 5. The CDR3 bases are TGTGCCATCAGTGAGTCTAGGACAGGGTCCCAGCCCCAGCATTTT. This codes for CAISESRTGSQPQHF.

CDR3 amino acids: CASSLVQGQGITGELFF. In nucleotides, the CDR3 is TGTGCCAGCAGCTTGGTGCAGGGACAGGGGATAACCGGGGAGCTGTTTTTT. V is TRBV5-8 and J is TRBJ2-2; TRBD1 matches at 10 bases. Trimming at V came to 0 bases and at J to 5 bases, leaving 7 bases not matched to a gene. CDR1 is SGHTS, CDR2 YDEGEE, per germline. CDR3 size: 17 residues.

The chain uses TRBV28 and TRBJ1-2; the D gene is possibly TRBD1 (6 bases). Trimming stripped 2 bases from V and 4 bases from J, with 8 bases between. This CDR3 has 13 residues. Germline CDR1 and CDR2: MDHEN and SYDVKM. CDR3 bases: TGTGCCAGCAGTTTACCGGACAGCTATGGCTACACCTTC. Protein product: CASSLPDSYGYTF.

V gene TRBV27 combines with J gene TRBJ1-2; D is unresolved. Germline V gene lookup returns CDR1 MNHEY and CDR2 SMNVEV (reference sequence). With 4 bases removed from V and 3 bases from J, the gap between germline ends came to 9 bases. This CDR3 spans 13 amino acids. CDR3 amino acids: CASSSTDHYGYTF. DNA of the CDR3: TGTGCCAGCAGTTCCACAGACCACTATGGCTACACCTTC.

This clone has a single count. CDR3 nucleotides: TGTGCCAGCAGCTTACAACCGGGACAGAGGGGGTCGGTCGAGCAGTACTTC. It specifies CASSLQPGQRGSVEQYF. J is TRBJ2-7 and V is TRBV7-8; 7 bases fit TRBD1. CDR1 SGHVS and CDR2 FQNEAQ come from the germline V gene. This CDR3 spans 17 amino acids. The V and J ends lost 2 bases and 6 bases, in that order; junction bases with no gene match: 16.

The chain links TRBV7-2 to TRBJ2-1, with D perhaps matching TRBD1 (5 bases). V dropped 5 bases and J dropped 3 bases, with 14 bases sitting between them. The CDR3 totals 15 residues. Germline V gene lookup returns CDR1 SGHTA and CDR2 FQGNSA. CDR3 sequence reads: CASSGDRGGYNEQFF. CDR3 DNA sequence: TGTGCCAGCAGCGGCGACAGAGGCGGCTACAATGAGCAGTTCTTC.

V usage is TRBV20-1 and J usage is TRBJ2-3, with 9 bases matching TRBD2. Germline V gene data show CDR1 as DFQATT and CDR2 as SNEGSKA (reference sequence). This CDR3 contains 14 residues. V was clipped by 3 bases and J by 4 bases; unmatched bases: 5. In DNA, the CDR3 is TGCAGTGCTAGTTGGCGGGAGGGCCCAGATACGCAGTATTTT. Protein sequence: CSASWREGPDTQYF.

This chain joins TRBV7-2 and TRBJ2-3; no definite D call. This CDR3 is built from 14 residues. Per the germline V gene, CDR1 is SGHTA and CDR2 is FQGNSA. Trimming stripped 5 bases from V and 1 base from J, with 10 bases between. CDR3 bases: TGTGCCAGCAGCCCCTCCCGGGGCACAGATACGCAGTATTTT. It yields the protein CASSPSRGTDTQYF.

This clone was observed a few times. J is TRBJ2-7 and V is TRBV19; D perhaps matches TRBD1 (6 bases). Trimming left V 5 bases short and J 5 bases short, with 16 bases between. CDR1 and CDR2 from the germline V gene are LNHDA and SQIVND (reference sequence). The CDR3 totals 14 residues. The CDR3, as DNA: TGTGCCAGTAGTCCCGGGACACTTAACAACGAGCAGTACTTC. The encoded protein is CASSPGTLNNEQYF.

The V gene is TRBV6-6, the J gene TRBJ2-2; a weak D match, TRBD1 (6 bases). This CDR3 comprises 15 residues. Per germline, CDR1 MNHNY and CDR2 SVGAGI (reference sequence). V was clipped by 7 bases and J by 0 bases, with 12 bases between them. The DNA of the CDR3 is TGTGCCAGCATTAAGACAGGAGCGAACACCGGGGAGCTGTTTTTT. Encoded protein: CASIKTGANTGELFF.

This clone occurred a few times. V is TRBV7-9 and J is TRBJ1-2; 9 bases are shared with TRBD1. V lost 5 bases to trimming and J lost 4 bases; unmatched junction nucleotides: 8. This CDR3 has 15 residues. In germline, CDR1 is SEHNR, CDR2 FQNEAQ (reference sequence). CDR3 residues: CASSPRGQGFYGYTF. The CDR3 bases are TGTGCCAGCAGCCCGAGAGGACAGGGGTTCTATGGCTACACCTTC.

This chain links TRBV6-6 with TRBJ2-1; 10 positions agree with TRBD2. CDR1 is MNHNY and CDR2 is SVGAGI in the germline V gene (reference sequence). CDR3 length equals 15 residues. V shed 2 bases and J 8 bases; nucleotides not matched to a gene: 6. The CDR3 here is CASSYAGTSADEQFF. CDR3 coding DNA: TGTGCCAGCAGTTACGCCGGGACTAGCGCCGATGAGCAGTTCTTC.

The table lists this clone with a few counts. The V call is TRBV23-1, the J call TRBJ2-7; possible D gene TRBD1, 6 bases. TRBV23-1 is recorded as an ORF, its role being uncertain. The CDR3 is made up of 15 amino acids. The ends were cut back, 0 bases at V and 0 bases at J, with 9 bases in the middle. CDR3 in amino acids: CASSQSQGTSYEQYF. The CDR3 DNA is TGCGCCAGCAGTCAATCGCAGGGGACCTCCTACGAGCAGTACTTC.

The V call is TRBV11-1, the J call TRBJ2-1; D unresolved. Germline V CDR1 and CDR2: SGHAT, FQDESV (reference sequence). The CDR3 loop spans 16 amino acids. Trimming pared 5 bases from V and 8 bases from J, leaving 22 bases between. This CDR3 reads CASSVLSTLVIDEQFF. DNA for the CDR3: TGTGCCAGCAGCGTACTCTCCACGCTAGTCATCGATGAGCAGTTCTTC.

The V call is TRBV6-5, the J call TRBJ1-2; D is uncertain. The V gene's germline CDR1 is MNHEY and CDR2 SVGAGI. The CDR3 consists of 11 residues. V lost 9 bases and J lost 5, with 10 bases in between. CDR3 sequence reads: CASSNSYGYTF. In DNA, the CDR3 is TGTGCCAGTTCTAACAGTTATGGCTACACCTTC.

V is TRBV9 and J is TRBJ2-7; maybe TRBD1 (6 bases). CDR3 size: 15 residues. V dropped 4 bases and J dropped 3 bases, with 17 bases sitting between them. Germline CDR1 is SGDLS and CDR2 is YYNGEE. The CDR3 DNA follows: TGTGCCAGCAGCTCCAGTCAGGGGTCCTACTACGAGCAGTACTTC. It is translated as CASSSSQGSYYEQYF.

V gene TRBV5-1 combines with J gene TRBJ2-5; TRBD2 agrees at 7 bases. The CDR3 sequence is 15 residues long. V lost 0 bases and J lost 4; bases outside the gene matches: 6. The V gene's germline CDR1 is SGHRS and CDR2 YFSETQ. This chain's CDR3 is CASSLVPTGGETQYF. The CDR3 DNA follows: TGCGCCAGCAGCTTGGTACCGACGGGGGGAGAGACCCAGTACTTC.

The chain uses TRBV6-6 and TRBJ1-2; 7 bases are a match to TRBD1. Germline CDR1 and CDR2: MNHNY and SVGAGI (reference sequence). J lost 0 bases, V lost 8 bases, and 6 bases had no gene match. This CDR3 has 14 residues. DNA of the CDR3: TGTGCCAGCGGGAGGACAGGAGCTAACTATGGCTACACCTTC. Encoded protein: CASGRTGANYGYTF.

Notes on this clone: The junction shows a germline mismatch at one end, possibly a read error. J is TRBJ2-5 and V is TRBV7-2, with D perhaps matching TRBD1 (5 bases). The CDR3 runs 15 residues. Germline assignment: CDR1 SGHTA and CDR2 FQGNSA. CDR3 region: CASSSRTGIQEIQYF. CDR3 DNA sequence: TGTGCCAGCAGCTCCCGTACAGGAATCCAAGAGATCCAGTACTTC.

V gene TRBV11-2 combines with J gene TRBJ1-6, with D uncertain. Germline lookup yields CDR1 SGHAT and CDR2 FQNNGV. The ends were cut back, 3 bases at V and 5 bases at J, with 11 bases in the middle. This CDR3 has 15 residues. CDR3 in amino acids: CASSFTTADNSPLHF. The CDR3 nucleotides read TGTGCCAGCAGCTTTACAACAGCCGATAATTCACCCCTCCACTTT.

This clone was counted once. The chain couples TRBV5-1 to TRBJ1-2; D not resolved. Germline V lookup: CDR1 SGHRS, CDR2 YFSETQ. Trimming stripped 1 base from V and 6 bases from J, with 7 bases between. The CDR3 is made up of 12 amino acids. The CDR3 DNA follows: TGCGCCAGCAGCTTGCCCGGGGATGGCTACACCTTC. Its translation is CASSLPGDGYTF.

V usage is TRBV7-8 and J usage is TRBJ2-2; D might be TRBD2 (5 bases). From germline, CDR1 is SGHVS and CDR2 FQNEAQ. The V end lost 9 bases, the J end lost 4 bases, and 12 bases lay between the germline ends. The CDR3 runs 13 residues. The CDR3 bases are TGTGCCAGTCGGACGGAGGTCACCGGGGAGCTGTTTTTT. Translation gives CASRTEVTGELFF.

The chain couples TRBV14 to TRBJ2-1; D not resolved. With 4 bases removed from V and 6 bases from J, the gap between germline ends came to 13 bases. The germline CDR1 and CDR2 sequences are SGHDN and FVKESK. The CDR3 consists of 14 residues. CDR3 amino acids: CASSPRGKANEQFF. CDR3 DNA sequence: TGTGCCAGCAGCCCCCGCGGAAAGGCCAATGAGCAGTTCTTC. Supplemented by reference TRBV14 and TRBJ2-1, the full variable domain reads EAGVTQFPSHSVIEKGQTVTLRCDPISGHDNLYWYRRVMGKEIKFLLHFVKESKQDESGMPNNRFLAERTGGTYSTLKVQPAELEDSGVYFCASSPRGKANEQFFGPGTRLTVL.

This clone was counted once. The CDR3 here is CASSPRGTGQNIQYF. CDR3 DNA: TGTGCCAGCAGCCCCAGGGGTACAGGACAAAACATTCAGTACTTC. The chain combines TRBV3-1 (or the pseudogene TRBV3-2) with TRBJ2-4; TRBD1 is a possible D gene (6 bases). This CDR3 comprises 15 residues. Trimming removed 4 bases from V and 5 bases from J, with 15 bases in between. Germline CDR1 reads LGHDT; CDR2 reads YNNKEL (reference sequence).

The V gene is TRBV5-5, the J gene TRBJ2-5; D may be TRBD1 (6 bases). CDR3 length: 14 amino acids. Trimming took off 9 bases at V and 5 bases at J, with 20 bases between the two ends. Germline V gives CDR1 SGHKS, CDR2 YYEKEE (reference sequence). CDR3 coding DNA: TGTGCCACTGGGCAAACAGGGAATCGGGAGACCCAGTACTTC. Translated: CATGQTGNRETQYF.

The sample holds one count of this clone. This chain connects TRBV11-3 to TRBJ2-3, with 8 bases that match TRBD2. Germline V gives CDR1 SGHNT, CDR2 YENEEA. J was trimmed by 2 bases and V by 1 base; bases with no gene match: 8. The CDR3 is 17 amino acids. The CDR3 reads CASSLGPAGVNTDTQYF. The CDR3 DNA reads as TGTGCCAGCAGCTTAGGGCCAGCGGGAGTGAACACAGATACGCAGTATTTT.

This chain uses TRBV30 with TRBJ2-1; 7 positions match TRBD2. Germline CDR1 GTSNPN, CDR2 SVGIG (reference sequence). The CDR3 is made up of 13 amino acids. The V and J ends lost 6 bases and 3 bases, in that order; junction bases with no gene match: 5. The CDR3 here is CACQGTNYNEQFF. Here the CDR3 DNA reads TGTGCCTGTCAAGGGACTAACTACAATGAGCAGTTCTTC.

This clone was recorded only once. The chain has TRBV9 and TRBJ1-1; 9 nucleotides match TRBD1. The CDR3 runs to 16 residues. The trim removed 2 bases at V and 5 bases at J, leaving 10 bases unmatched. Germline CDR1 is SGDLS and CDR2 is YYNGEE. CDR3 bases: TGTGCCAGCAGCGTCGGACCGGGACAGGGTGAGACTGAAGCTTTCTTT. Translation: CASSVGPGQGETEAFF.

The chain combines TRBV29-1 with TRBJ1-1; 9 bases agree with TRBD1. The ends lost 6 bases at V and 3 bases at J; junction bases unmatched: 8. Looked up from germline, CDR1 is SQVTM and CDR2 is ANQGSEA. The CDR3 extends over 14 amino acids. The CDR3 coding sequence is TGCAGCGTCGGGACAGGGAGTAGCCACACTGAAGCTTTCTTT. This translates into CSVGTGSSHTEAFF.